The rows below give T cell receptor beta chains drawn from one sample of a study of blood T cell repertoires in COVID-19. Some clones are missing from TCRdb's copy, which holds only in-frame ones; the method was immunoSEQ multiplex PCR. There are tens of thousands of clones in the sample; 82% occur only once, and 14% lies in the top ten. Material: peripheral blood. The receptors were sampled from a human donor with acute or convalescent COVID-19. The donor label of this sample is uncertain. The CDR3 runs from the conserved cysteine through the conserved F or W. A D gene is named only where the DNA matches it firmly.

V: TRBV7-3
J: TRBJ2-2
D: -
DNA: TGTGCCAGCAGCTTAATGTCGGTCTCGACCGGGGAGCTGTTTTTT
CDR3: CASSLMSVSTGELFF

V: TRBV18
J: TRBJ2-6
D: TRBD1
DNA: TGTGCCAGCTCACCACAGGGGGCGTCTGGGGCCAACGTCCTGACTTTC
CDR3: CASSPQGASGANVLTF

V: TRBV28
J: TRBJ2-1
D: TRBD1
DNA: TGTGCCAGCAGTTCCTGGGACAGGGGGAATGAGCAGTTCTTC
CDR3: CASSSWDRGNEQFF

V: TRBV18
J: TRBJ1-3
D: -
DNA: TGTGCCAGCTCACCAGGGACATCTGGAAACACCATATATTTT
CDR3: CASSPGTSGNTIYF

V: TRBV5-1
J: TRBJ2-5
D: -
DNA: TGCGCCAGCAGCTCGACAGGTTTCGAGACCCAGTACTTC
CDR3: CASSSTGFETQYF

V: TRBV13
J: TRBJ1-6
D: TRBD1
DNA: TGTGCCAGCAGCTTTCGACAGGGACACTATTCACCCCTCCACTTT
CDR3: CASSFRQGHYSPLHF

V: TRBV11-2
J: TRBJ2-5
D: -
DNA: TGTGCCAGCAGCTTAGGACTACCAGAGACCCAGTACTTC
CDR3: CASSLGLPETQYF

V: TRBV7-3
J: TRBJ1-1
D: TRBD1
DNA: TGTGCCAGCGCCCAGGGGGCGCAAACTGAAGCTTTCTTT
CDR3: CASAQGAQTEAFF

V: TRBV15
J: TRBJ1-1
D: -
DNA: TGTGCCACCAGCAGAGAGTACAGGGTGGCGACTGAAGCTTTCTTT
CDR3: CATSREYRVATEAFF

V: TRBV29-1
J: TRBJ2-1
D: TRBD1
DNA: TGCAGCGGTGGACAGGCTGGGTACAATGAGCAGTTCTTC
CDR3: CSGGQAGYNEQFF